Reported below is one T cell receptor beta chain. The sample originates from a study of graft-versus-host responses after intestinal transplantation. Study-wide findings and caveats: Allograft clonal ratios (graft-versus-host to host-versus-graft) were high in patients who had graft-donor T cell macrochimerism.

Irradiated, violet-dye-labeled stimulator cells, approximately 200,000 in number, were plated with approximately 200,000 CFSE-labeled responder cells. After the reaction, the investigators sorted the proliferating CFSE-low CD3+CD4+ and CD3+CD8+ responders. Sequenced by immunoSEQ multiplex PCR; TCRdb stores in-frame clones only, minus some. The repertoire holds 8,000 or so clones, with 30% to 40% as singletons. The starting material was alloreactive CD8+ T cells from a mixed lymphocyte reaction culture, obtained before transplantation. The subset is: CFSE-low proliferating T cells sorted from approximately six-day pre-transplant mixed lymphocyte reaction (GvH or HvG direction). The receptor comes from a human patient who was an organ donor for intestinal transplantation.

The CDR3 bases are TGTGCCAGCAGTGGGTATATAGGGGAAGAGCCCTACGAGCAGTACTTC. Its translation is CASSGYIGEEPYEQYF. The V and J genes are TRBV2 and TRBJ2-7; D is perhaps TRBD1 (5 bases). The CDR3 is made up of 16 amino acids. Germline CDR1 is SNHLY and CDR2 is FYNNEI. V was trimmed by 4 bases and J by 2 bases, leaving 18 bases between them.